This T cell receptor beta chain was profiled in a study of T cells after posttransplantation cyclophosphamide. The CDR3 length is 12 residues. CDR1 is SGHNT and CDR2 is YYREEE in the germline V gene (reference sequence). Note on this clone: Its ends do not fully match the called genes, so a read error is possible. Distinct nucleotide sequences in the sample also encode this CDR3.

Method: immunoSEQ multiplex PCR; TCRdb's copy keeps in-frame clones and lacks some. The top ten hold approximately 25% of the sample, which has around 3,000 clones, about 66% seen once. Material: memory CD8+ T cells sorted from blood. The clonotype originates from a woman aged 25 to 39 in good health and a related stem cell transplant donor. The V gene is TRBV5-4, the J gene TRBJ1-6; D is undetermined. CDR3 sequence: CASSGVNSPLHF. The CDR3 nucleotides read TGTGCCAGCAGCGGAGTTAATTCCCCCCTCCACTTT.